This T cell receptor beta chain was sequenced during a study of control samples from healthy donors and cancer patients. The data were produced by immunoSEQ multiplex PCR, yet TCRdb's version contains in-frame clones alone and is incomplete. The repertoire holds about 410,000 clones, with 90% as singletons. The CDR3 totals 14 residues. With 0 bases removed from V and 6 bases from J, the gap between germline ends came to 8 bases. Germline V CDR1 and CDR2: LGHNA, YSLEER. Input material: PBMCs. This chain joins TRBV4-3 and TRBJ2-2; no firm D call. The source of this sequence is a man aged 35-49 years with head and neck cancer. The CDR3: CASSQDRWAGELFF. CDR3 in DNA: TGCGCCAGCAGCCAAGATAGATGGGCCGGGGAGCTGTTTTTT.